These 18 T cell receptor beta chains were sequenced from one sample in a study of T cells in Graves' hyperthyroidism and ophthalmopathy. TCR beta CDR3 regions were amplified from RNA transcripts. The HTBI set primed first-round TCR CDR3 RT-PCR. TCRdb re-derived calls from the multiplex PCR reads in MiXCR, one entry per CDR3 protein. The sample holds 500,000 or so distinct CDR3 sequences; more than 15% are singletons and the top ten take 25% to 35%. Sequences were obtained from blood. The receptors here all came from a woman aged 25 to 39 with Graves' ophthalmopathy.

This clonotype came up a few times. The V gene is TRBV7-9, the J gene TRBJ1-6, with unresolved D. The CDR3 is made up of 16 amino acids. Per the germline V gene, CDR1 is SEHNR and CDR2 is FQNEAQ (reference sequence). The ends were cut back, 4 bases at V and 4 bases at J, with 14 bases in the middle. CDR3: CASSSRGGVYNSPLHF. The CDR3 DNA is TGTGCCAGCAGCTCGCGAGGCGGGGTTTATAATTCACCCCTCCACTTT. Full variable domain (rest looked up from reference TRBV7-9 and TRBJ1-6): DTGVSQNPRHKITKRGQNVTFRCDPISEHNRLYWYRQTLGQGPEFLTYFQNEAQLEKSRLLSDRFSAERPKGSFSTLEIQRTEQGDSAMYLCASSSRGGVYNSPLHFGNGTRLTVT.

This clonotype occurred many times. The genes are TRBV18 and TRBJ2-1; D is unclear. Per the germline V gene, CDR1 is KGHSH and CDR2 is LQKENI. The CDR3 is 14 amino acids. V lost 0 bases to trimming and J lost 5 bases, with 8 bases between them. The CDR3 DNA is TGTGCCAGCTCACCACCAGGTGCCAACAATGAGCAGTTCTTC. Its protein is CASSPPGANNEQFF.

In its sample, this clonotype was seen many times. The chain is built from TRBV27 and TRBJ1-1; D not resolved. Trimming stripped 1 base from V and 1 base from J, with 10 bases between. The CDR3 runs 15 residues. The germline CDR1 and CDR2 sequences are MNHEY and SMNVEV (reference sequence). This CDR3 is CASSLWSRGNTEAFF. The DNA for the CDR3 is TGTGCCAGCAGTTTATGGAGTCGCGGGAACACTGAAGCTTTCTTT.

V usage is TRBV11-1 and J usage is TRBJ2-7, with 10 bases matching TRBD1. This CDR3 is 14 amino acids long. After removal of 5 bases from V and 5 bases from J, the junction contained 6 bases not matched to a gene. The V gene's germline CDR1 is SGHAT and CDR2 FQDESV (reference sequence). CDR3 loop: CASSGTGVLDEQYF. The DNA for the CDR3 is TGTGCCAGCAGCGGGACAGGGGTTCTCGACGAGCAGTACTTC.

V and J are TRBV7-2 and TRBJ2-3; 14 bases map to TRBD2. V lost 2 bases and J lost 4; bases outside the gene matches: 11. Germline loops: CDR1 SGHTA, CDR2 FQGNSA. This CDR3 has 19 residues. CDR3 protein: CASSLTVTSGRALPDTQYF. The CDR3 DNA reads as TGTGCCAGCAGCTTAACCGTGACTAGCGGGAGGGCCCTCCCAGATACGCAGTATTTT.

The gene calls are TRBV6-2 or TRBV6-3 and TRBJ2-3; D gene uncertain. There are 11 residues in the CDR3. Germline V lookup: CDR1 MNHEY, CDR2 SVGEGT. V was cut by 6 bases and J by 11 bases, with 12 bases left in between. CDR3 in amino acids: CASRNRDLQYF. CDR3 DNA sequence: TGTGCCAGCAGGAACAGAGATTTGCAGTATTTT.

This clonotype was detected ten times or more. A junction boundary mismatches the germline segment, possibly from a read error. The chain links TRBV11-2 to TRBJ2-7; weak D call: TRBD1 (6 bases). Germline-derived CDR1 and CDR2 are SGHAT and FQNNGV. The CDR3 has 14 amino acids. In DNA, the CDR3 is TGTGCCAGCAGCGTAGAGCGGACAGCCTACGAGCAGTACTTC. Its protein product is CASSVERTAYEQYF.

This clonotype was seen more than once but under ten times. V and J are TRBV20-1 and TRBJ1-2; no clear D gene. The germline V gene has CDR1 DFQATT and CDR2 SNEGSKA (reference sequence). V was shortened by 2 bases and J by 8 bases, with 9 bases between the two germline ends. The CDR3 covers 11 residues. The CDR3, as DNA: TGCAGTGCTAGATTGCCGCTGGGCTACACCTTC. Residues: CSARLPLGYTF.

The chain combines TRBV6-1 with TRBJ1-5, with 7 bases that match TRBD1. After removal of 6 bases from V and 2 bases from J, the junction contained 10 bases not matched to a gene. Per the germline V gene, CDR1 is MNHNS and CDR2 is SASEGT. The CDR3 runs 16 residues. CDR3 coding DNA: TGTGCCAGCAGAACAGGGGACGGTTTAGGCAATCAGCCCCAGCATTTT. This gives the protein CASRTGDGLGNQPQHF.

Concerning this clonotype itself: At one end the junction does not follow the germline gene, possibly because of a read error. This sequence joins TRBV7-7 and TRBJ2-2; the D gene is possibly TRBD2 (5 bases). CDR1 and CDR2 from the germline V gene are SSHAT and FNYEAQ (reference sequence). The CDR3 covers 15 residues. This chain's CDR3 is CASSFGGLNTGELFF. As DNA, the CDR3 is TGTGCTAGCAGCTTCGGCGGGTTGAACACCGGGGAGCTGTTTTTT.

This clonotype was recorded many times. The chain combines TRBV27 with TRBJ2-7, with D tentatively TRBD2 (6 bases). V was cut by 1 base and J by 4 bases, with 14 bases left in between. The CDR3 runs 15 residues. Per the germline V gene, CDR1 is MNHEY and CDR2 is SMNVEV (reference sequence). The CDR3 protein is CASSLFGGFPYEQYF. The CDR3 DNA sequence: TGTGCCAGCAGTTTATTTGGGGGGTTTCCTTACGAGCAGTACTTC.

In its sample, this clonotype was seen many times. The rearrangement links TRBV2 to TRBJ1-1; 8 bases agree with TRBD1. V was clipped by 6 bases and J by 12 bases; unmatched bases: 9. Germline V lookup: CDR1 SNHLY, CDR2 FYNNEI. This CDR3 region has 12 residues. CDR3 coding DNA: TGTGCCAGCAGCCACGGACAGGGACAGCCTTTCTTT. It translates to CASSHGQGQPFF.

This clonotype was detected ten times or more. This chain uses TRBV28 with TRBJ2-7; 13 bases fit TRBD2. Germline-derived CDR1 and CDR2 are MDHEN and SYDVKM. The CDR3 extends over 16 amino acids. Losses at the gene ends were 6 bases for V and 3 bases for J; bases not matched to a gene: 8. The DNA for the CDR3 is TGTGCCAGCAGACCGGGGACTAGCGGGGCTTTCTACGAGCAGTACTTC. This encodes CASRPGTSGAFYEQYF. Combining the CDR3 with reference TRBV28 and TRBJ2-7 gives the whole variable domain DVKVTQSSRYLVKRTGEKVFLECVQDMDHENMFWYRQDPGLGLRLIYFSYDVKMKEKGDIPEGYSVSREKKERFSLILESASTNQTSMYLCASRPGTSGAFYEQYFGPGTRLTVT.

The J gene is TRBJ2-2, the V gene TRBV5-1; 7 nucleotides align to TRBD2. Unmatched junction bases numbered 2, after V lost 6 bases and J lost 0 bases. The CDR3 length is 14 residues. Germline loops: CDR1 SGHRS, CDR2 YFSETQ. The CDR3 DNA reads TGCGCCAGCAAAGCGGGGTCGAACACCGGGGAGCTGTTTTTT. This codes for CASKAGSNTGELFF.

There are many counts of this clonotype. The V gene is TRBV29-1, the J gene TRBJ2-2; TRBD1 is a possible D gene (8 bases). Trimming stripped 4 bases from V and 4 bases from J, with 16 bases between. Germline assignment: CDR1 SQVTM and CDR2 ANQGSEA. The CDR3 extends over 15 amino acids. The CDR3 coding sequence is TGCAGCGTTGGGACAGGGACTATCGGCACCGGGGAGCTGTTTTTT. Translating it yields CSVGTGTIGTGELFF.

This clonotype was counted many times. The genes are TRBV3-1 and TRBJ1-5; 7 bases match TRBD1. The germline V gene has CDR1 LGHDT and CDR2 YNNKEL (reference sequence). Unmatched junction bases numbered 9, after V lost 4 bases and J lost 6 bases. The CDR3 has 15 residues. CDR3: CASSPSDRDSQPQHF. CDR3 DNA sequence: TGTGCCAGCAGCCCCTCCGACAGGGACAGTCAGCCCCAGCATTTT.

This clonotype was seen a handful of times. This sequence joins TRBV2 and TRBJ2-1; 8 positions match TRBD2. The CDR3 consists of 17 residues. J gave up 0 bases and V 8 bases, and 12 bases lay outside the gene matches. CDR1 and CDR2 from the germline V gene are SNHLY and FYNNEI. The CDR3 coding sequence is TGTGCCAGCCGACTAGCGTTCATTTCAAGCTCCTACAATGAGCAGTTCTTC. Protein: CASRLAFISSSYNEQFF.

This chain links TRBV24-1 with TRBJ2-2; D is unresolved. This CDR3 spans 12 amino acids. Germline V gives CDR1 KGHDR, CDR2 SFDVKD. V shed 1 base and J shed 6 bases, with 2 bases lying between them. The CDR3 DNA reads TGTGCCACCAGTGATTTTGCCGGGGAGCTGTTTTTT. It yields the protein CATSDFAGELFF.